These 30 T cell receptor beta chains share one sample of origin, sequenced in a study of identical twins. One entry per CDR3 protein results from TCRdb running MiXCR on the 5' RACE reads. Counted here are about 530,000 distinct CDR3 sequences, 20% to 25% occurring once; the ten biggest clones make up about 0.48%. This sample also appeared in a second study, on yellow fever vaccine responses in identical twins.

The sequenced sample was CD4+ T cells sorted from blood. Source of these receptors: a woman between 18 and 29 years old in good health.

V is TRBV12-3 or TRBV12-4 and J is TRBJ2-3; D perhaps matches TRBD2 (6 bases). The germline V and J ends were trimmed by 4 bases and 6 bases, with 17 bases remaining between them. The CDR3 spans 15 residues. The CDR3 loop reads CASSSWRERADTQYF. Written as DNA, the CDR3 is TGTGCCAGCAGTTCCTGGCGGGAAAGAGCGGATACGCAGTATTTT.

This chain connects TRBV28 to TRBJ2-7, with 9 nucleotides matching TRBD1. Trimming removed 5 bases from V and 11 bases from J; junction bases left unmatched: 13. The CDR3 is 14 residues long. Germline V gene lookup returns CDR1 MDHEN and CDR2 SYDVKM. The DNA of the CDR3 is TGTGCCAGCAGTCCCCCCGGGACAGGGAAAAAAGAGTACTTC. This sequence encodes CASSPPGTGKKEYF. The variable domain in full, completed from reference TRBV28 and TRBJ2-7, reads DVKVTQSSRYLVKRTGEKVFLECVQDMDHENMFWYRQDPGLGLRLIYFSYDVKMKEKGDIPEGYSVSREKKERFSLILESASTNQTSMYLCASSPPGTGKKEYFGPGTRLTVT.

The CDR3 DNA reads as TGTGCCATCGGAGGACTAAAGCGGGATCGCCACAATGAGCAGTTCTTC. Translated: CAIGGLKRDRHNEQFF. The chain employs TRBV10-3 and TRBJ2-1; 7 nucleotides align to TRBD2. V shed 8 bases and J 5 bases; nucleotides not matched to a gene: 15. Germline V lookup: CDR1 ENHRY, CDR2 SYGVKD. The CDR3 covers 16 residues.

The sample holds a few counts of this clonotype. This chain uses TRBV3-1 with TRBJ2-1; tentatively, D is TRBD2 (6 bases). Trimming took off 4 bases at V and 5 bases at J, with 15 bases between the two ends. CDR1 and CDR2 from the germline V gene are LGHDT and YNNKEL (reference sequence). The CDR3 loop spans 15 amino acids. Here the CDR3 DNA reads TGTGCCAGCAGCCCTCCGGGACTCCTAAACAATGAGCAGTTCTTC. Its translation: CASSPPGLLNNEQFF.

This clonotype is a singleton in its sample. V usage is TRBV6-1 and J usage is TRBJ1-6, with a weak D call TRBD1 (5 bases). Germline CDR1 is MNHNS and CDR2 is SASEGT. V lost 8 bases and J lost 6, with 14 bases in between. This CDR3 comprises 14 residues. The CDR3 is CASQTGGINSPLHF. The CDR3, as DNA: TGTGCCAGCCAGACGGGGGGGATTAATTCACCCCTCCACTTT.

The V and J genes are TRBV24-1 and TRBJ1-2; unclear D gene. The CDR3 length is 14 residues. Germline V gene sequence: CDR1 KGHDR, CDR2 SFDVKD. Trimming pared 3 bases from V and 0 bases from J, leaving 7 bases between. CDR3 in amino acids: CATSDQTTNYGYTF. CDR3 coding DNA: TGTGCCACCAGTGATCAGACAACTAACTATGGCTACACCTTC.

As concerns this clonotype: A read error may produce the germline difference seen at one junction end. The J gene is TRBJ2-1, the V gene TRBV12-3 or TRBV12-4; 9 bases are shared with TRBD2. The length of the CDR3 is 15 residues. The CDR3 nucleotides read TGTCCCAGCATCGAAGCGGGACTAGCCCACACAACGCAGTTCTTC. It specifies CPSIEAGLAHTTQFF.

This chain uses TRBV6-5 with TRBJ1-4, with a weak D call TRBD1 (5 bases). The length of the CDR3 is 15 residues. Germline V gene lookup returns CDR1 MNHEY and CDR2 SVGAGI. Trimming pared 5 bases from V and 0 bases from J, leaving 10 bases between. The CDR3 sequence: CASSNYRTTNEKLFF. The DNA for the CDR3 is TGTGCCAGCAGTAACTACAGGACAACTAATGAAAAACTGTTTTTT.

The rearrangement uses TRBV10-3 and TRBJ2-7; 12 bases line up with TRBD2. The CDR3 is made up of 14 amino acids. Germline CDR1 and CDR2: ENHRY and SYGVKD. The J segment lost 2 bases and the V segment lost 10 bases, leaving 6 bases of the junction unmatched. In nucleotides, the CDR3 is TGTGCCACCGCTACTAGCGGGGGGCCCTACGAGCAGTACGTC. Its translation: CATATSGGPYEQYV.

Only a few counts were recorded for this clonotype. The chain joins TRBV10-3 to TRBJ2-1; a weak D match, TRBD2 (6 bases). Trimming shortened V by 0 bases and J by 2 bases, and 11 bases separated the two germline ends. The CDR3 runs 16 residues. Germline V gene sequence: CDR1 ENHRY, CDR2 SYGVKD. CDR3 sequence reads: CAISESGSGTYNEQFF. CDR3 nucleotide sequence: TGTGCCATCAGTGAGTCCGGTAGCGGAACCTACAATGAGCAGTTCTTC.

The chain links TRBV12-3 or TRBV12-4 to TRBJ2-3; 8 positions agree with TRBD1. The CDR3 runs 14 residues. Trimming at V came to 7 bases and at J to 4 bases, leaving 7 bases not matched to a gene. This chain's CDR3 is CASTVDRVADTQYF. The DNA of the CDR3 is TGTGCCAGCACCGTGGACAGGGTCGCAGATACGCAGTATTTT.

CDR3 protein: CASTSTSPPYNEQFF. CDR3 nucleotide sequence: TGTGCCAGCACCTCGACTAGCCCACCCTACAATGAGCAGTTCTTC. The chain has TRBV27 and TRBJ2-1, with 7 bases that match TRBD2. The V gene's germline CDR1 is MNHEY and CDR2 SMNVEV (reference sequence). The CDR3 extends over 15 amino acids. V shed 7 bases, J shed 2 bases, and the junction held 8 bases outside the gene matches.

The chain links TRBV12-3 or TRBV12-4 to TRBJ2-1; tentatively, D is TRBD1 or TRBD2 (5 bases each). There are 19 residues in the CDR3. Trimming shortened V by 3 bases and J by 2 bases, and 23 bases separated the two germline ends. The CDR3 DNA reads TGTGCCAGCAGTTTTAGGGTCGCGGGCGTGGGACCCCCCTACAATGAGCAGTTCTTC. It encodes CASSFRVAGVGPPYNEQFF.

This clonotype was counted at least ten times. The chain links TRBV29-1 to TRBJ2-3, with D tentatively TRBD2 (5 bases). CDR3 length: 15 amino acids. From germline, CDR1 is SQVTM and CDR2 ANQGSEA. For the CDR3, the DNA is TGCACCTACGCTGCATCGGGAACTAGCACAGATACGCAGTATTTT. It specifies CTYAASGTSTDTQYF.

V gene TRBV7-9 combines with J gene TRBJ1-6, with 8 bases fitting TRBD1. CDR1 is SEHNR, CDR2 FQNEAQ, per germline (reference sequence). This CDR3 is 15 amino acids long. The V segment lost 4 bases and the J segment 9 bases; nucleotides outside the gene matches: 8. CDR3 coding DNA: TGTGCCAGCAGCTCCACCGGGACAGGCTCTTCACCCCTCCACTTT. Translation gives CASSSTGTGSSPLHF.

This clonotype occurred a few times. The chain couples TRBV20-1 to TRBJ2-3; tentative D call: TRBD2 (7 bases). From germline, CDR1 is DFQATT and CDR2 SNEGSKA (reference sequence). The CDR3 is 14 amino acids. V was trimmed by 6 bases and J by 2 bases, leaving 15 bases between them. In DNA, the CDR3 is TGCAGTGCCAGGGAGGGGGGACCCACAGATACGCAGTATTTT. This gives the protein CSAREGGPTDTQYF.

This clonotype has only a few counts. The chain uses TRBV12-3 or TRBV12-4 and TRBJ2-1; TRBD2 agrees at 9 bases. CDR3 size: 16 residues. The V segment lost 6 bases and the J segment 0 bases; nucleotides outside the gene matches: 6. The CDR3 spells CASSYIAGVSYNEQFF. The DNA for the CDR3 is TGTGCCAGCAGCTACATAGCGGGGGTCTCCTACAATGAGCAGTTCTTC.

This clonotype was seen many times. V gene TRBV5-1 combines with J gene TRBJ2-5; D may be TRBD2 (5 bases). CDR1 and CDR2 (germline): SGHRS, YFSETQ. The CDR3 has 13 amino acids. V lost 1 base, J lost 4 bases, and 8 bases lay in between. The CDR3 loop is CASSLSRGETQYF. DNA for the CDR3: TGCGCCAGCAGCTTGAGTCGGGGAGAGACCCAGTACTTC.

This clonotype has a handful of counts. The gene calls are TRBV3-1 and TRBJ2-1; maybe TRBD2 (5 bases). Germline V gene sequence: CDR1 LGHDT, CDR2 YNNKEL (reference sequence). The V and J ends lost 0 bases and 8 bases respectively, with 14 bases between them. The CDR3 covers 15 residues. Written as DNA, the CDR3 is TGTGCCAGCAGCCAAGATCCCCTAGCTACGGATGAGCAGTTCTTC. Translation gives CASSQDPLATDEQFF.

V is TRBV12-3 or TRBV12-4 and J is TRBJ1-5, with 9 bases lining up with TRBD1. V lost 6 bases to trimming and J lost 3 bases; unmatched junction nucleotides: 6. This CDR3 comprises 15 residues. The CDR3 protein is CASRTGTGINQPQHF. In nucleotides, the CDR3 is TGTGCCAGCAGAACCGGGACAGGGATCAATCAGCCCCAGCATTTT.

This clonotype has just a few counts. CDR3 in amino acids: CASSLAEGMGEQFF. The CDR3 DNA sequence: TGCGCCAGCAGCTTGGCAGAGGGAATGGGTGAGCAGTTCTTC. The J gene is TRBJ2-1, the V gene TRBV5-1; D is possibly TRBD2 (5 bases). The CDR3 loop spans 14 amino acids. CDR1 is SGHRS, CDR2 YFSETQ, per germline. Trimming took off 0 bases at V and 9 bases at J, with 13 bases between the two ends.

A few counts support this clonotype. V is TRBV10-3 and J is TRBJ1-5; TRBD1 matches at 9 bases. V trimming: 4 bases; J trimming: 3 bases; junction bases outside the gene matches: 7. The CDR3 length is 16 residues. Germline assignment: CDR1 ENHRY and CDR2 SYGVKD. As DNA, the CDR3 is TGTGCCATCAGTGGCTCCGGGACAGGGAACAATCAGCCCCAGCATTTT. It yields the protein CAISGSGTGNNQPQHF.

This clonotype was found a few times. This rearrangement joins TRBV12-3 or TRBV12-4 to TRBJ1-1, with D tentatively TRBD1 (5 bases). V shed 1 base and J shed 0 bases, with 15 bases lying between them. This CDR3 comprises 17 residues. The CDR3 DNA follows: TGTGCCAGCAGTTTAGTGCGTGGGGCTATCATGAACACTGAAGCTTTCTTT. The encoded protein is CASSLVRGAIMNTEAFF.

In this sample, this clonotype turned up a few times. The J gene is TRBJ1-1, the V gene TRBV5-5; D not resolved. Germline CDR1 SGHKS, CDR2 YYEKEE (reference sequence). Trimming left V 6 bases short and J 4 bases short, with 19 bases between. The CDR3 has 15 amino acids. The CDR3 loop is CASNTSPSELTEAFF. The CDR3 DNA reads TGTGCCAGCAACACAAGTCCCAGCGAGCTCACTGAAGCTTTCTTT.

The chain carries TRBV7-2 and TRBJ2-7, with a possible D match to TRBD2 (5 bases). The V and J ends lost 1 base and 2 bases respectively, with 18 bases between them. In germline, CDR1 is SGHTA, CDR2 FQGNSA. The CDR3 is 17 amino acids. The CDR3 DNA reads TGTGCCAGCAGCTTAGGTGGTATTGGCCTAGCCACCTACGAGCAGTACTTC. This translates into CASSLGGIGLATYEQYF.

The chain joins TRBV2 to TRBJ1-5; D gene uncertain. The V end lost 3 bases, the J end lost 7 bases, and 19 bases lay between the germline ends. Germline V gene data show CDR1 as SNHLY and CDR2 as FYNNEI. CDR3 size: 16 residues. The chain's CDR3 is CASSDSLMFNWQPQHF. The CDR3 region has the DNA TGTGCCAGCAGTGACAGTCTGATGTTCAATTGGCAGCCCCAGCATTTT.

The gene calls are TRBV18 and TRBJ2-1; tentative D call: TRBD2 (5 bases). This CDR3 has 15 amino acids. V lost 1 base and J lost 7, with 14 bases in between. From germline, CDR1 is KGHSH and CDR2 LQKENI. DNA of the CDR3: TGTGCCAGCTCACCACGACTGGGAGAAGGGAATGAGCAGTTCTTC. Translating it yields CASSPRLGEGNEQFF.

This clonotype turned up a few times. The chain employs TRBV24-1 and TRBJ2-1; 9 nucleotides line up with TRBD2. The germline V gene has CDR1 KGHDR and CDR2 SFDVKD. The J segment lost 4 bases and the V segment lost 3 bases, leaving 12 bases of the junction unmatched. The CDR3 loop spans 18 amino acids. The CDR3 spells CATSDAMVTSGDYNEQFF. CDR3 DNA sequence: TGTGCCACCAGTGATGCCATGGTGACTAGCGGAGATTACAATGAGCAGTTCTTC.

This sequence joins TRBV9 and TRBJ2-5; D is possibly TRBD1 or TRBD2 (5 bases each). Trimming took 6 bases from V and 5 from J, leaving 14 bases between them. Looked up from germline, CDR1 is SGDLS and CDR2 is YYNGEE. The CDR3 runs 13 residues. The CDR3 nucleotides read TGTGCCAGCACCGACGGGGCCGGGGAGACCCAGTACTTC. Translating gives CASTDGAGETQYF.

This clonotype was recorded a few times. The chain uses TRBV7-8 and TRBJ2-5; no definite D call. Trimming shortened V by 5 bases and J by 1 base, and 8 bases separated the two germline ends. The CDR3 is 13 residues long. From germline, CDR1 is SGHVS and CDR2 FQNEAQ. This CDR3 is CASSRRTQETQYF. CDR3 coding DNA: TGTGCCAGCAGCCGCAGGACCCAAGAGACCCAGTACTTC. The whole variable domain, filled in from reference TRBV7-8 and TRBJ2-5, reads GAGVSQSPRYKVAKRGQDVALRCDPISGHVSLFWYQQALGQGPEFLTYFQNEAQLDKSGLPSDRFFAERPEGSVSTLKIQRTQQEDSAVYLCASSRRTQETQYFGPGTRLLVL.